Here is one TCR beta chain with its context. One junction end disagrees with the germline gene, perhaps due to a read error. The data are from a study of blood T cell repertoires in COVID-19. Study summary: The study drew acute and convalescent COVID-19 samples from the United States, Italy and Spain. T cells, B-cell-depleted T cells, or PBMCs provided the cDNA or gDNA that served as material.

In the study's own analysis: Amplification with reference gene primers provided the estimates of nucleated cell counts. Clones were read by immunoSEQ multiplex PCR, and TCRdb kept only the in-frame ones, dropping some. The V and J calls and the clone size are those of that table, but D and trimming were determined from the DNA. The sample has about 23,000 clones; about nine tenths are singletons. The source is a woman older than 75 with active or convalescent COVID-19. The sample consisted of peripheral blood.

CDR3 protein: CASRGDRRATFVF. CDR3 DNA sequence: TGTGCCAGCAGGGGGGACAGGCGGGCCACTTTCGTCTTC. The rearrangement joins TRBV28 to TRBJ2-1; the match to TRBD1 covers 8 bases. The germline V gene encodes CDR1 MDHEN and CDR2 SYDVKM. The CDR3 is 13 residues long.